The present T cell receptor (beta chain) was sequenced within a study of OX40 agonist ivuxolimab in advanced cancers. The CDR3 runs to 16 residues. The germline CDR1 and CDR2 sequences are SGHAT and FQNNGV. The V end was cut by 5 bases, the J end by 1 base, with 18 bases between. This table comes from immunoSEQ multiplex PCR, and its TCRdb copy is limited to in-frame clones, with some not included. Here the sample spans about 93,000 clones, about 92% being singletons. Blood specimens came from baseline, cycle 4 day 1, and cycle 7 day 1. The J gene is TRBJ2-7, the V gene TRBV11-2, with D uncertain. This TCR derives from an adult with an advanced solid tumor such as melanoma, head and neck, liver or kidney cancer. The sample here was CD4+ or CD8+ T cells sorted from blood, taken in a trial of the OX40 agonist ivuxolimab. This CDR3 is CASSLRKGSESYEQYF. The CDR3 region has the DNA TGTGCCAGCAGCCTACGGAAAGGGTCCGAATCCTACGAGCAGTACTTC.